This is a list of T cell receptor beta chains from one sample in a study of regulatory T cells in long-lasting Graves disease. TCRdb re-derived calls from the multiplex PCR reads in MiXCR, one entry per CDR3 protein. The data contain 450,000 to 650,000 distinct CDR3 sequences, 16% of them singletons. The data also belong to a second study, concerning T cells in Graves' hyperthyroidism and ophthalmopathy.

The specimen comprised peripheral blood mononuclear cells (PBMCs), sampled at new diagnosis, from a patient treated with antithyroid drugs. These receptors came from a woman aged 35-60 years with Graves disease. CDR3s include the opening cysteine and the closing phenylalanine or tryptophan. The order of the fields is clone size, D gene, V gene, J gene, CDR3 protein, CDR3 DNA. D genes are given only for firm matches. Size is omitted from some rows. Given values are once, few, many or a class for expanded clones.

>many|TRBD1|TRBV18|TRBJ2-3
CASSLSGTGHSTDTQYF
TGTGCCAGCTCACTCTCCGGGACAGGGCACAGCACAGATACGCAGTATTTT
>.|TRBD2|TRBV19|TRBJ2-7
CASSDLAGRPRYF
TGTGCCAGTAGTGACCTAGCGGGCCGGCCGAGATACTTC
>.|.|TRBV6-1|TRBJ2-3
CASRDTSRSTDTQYF
TGTGCCAGCAGAGACACTAGCCGGAGCACAGATACGCAGTATTTT
>.|.|TRBV14|TRBJ1-2
CASSQYNNYGYTF
TGTGCCAGCAGCCAATACAATAACTATGGCTACACCTTC
>.|TRBD1|TRBV18|TRBJ2-5
CASSPRTGDSETQYF
TGTGCCAGCTCACCACGGACAGGGGATTCAGAGACCCAGTACTTC
>.|.|TRBV2|TRBJ1-1
CASSLVGGSGNTEAFF
TGTGCCAGCAGCTTAGTTGGAGGGAGCGGGAACACTGAAGCTTTCTTT
>once|.|TRBV27|TRBJ2-1
CASRPQDIRSEQFF
TGTGCCAGCAGGCCGCAGGACATCCGTAGTGAGCAGTTCTTC
>few|.|TRBV7-2|TRBJ1-2
CASSPRSTVRGYTF
TGTGCCAGCAGCCCTAGGTCGACAGTACGTGGCTACACCTTC
>.|TRBD2|TRBV11-1|TRBJ2-3
CASSSDLWTSGGTSTDTQYF
TGTGCCAGCAGCTCCGATCTGTGGACTAGCGGGGGGACCAGCACAGATACGCAGTATTTT
>many|.|TRBV6-1|TRBJ1-2
CASSRLTGGPGQYGYTF
TGTGCCAGCAGTCGACTTACGGGGGGCCCAGGACAGTATGGCTACACCTTC
>.|.|TRBV6-2/TRBV6-3|TRBJ1-1
CASTPLSGTEAFF
TGTGCCAGCACCCCACTTTCGGGGACTGAAGCTTTCTTT
>many|.|TRBV5-1|TRBJ2-7
CASSLAWQGRYEQYF
TGCGCCAGCAGCTTGGCCTGGCAGGGTCGCTACGAGCAGTACTTC
>many|TRBD1|TRBV5-1|TRBJ2-1
CASSSGQGLHYNEQFF
TGCGCCAGCAGCTCGGGACAGGGGTTGCACTACAATGAGCAGTTCTTC
>many|.|TRBV20-1|TRBJ2-2
CSARPTGSGELFF
TGCAGTGCTAGACCCACAGGGTCCGGGGAGCTGTTTTTT
>.|.|TRBV30|TRBJ1-3
CAWSEGSGNTIYF
TGTGCCTGGAGTGAAGGCTCTGGAAACACCATATATTTT
>many|.|TRBV28|TRBJ2-1
CASSLPVDSEQFF
TGTGCCAGCAGTTTGCCCGTGGACAGCGAGCAGTTCTTC